The 5 T cell receptor beta chains below were found in one sample sequenced in a study of T cell responses to AZD1222 COVID-19 vaccine. The protocol was immunoSEQ multiplex PCR, while the TCRdb copy is restricted to in-frame clones and leaves out a portion. This sample has about 64,000 clones; over 70% occur once, and the top ten carry over 12%. Sequenced here: peripheral blood, sampled 28 days after the second AZD1222 dose. Receptors originate from an adult who received the AZD1222 COVID-19 vaccine.

V is TRBV19 and J is TRBJ1-1, with D hard to call. There are 13 residues in the CDR3. The V and J ends lost 4 bases and 5 bases respectively, with 11 bases between them. Germline V gene data show CDR1 as LNHDA and CDR2 as SQIVND (reference sequence). The CDR3 protein is CASSTRTGTEAFF. As DNA, the CDR3 is TGTGCCAGTAGTACTAGGACTGGAACTGAAGCTTTCTTT. The full variable domain, with the rest looked up from reference TRBV19 and TRBJ1-1, is DGGITQSPKYLFRKEGQNVTLSCEQNLNHDAMYWYRQDPGQGLRLIYYSQIVNDFQKGDIAEGYSVSREKKESFPLTVTSAQKNPTAFYLCASSTRTGTEAFFGQGTRLTVV.

This sequence joins TRBV5-4 and TRBJ2-1; tentative D call: TRBD1 (5 bases). The CDR3 spans 15 residues. Looked up from germline, CDR1 is SGHNT and CDR2 is YYREEE (reference sequence). V lost 4 bases and J 3 bases, leaving 14 bases between the germline ends. The DNA of the CDR3 is TGTGCCAGCAGCATGACAGCGTCCATCTACAATGAGCAGTTCTTC. It codes for CASSMTASIYNEQFF.

V usage is TRBV3-1 (or the pseudogene TRBV3-2) and J usage is TRBJ2-2, with D possibly matching TRBD2 (5 bases). This CDR3 comprises 15 residues. V was pared by 0 bases and J by 1 base, with 6 bases between. Germline V CDR1 and CDR2: LGHDT, YNNKEL (reference sequence). CDR3 region: CASSQEGGNTGELFF. CDR3 DNA: TGTGCCAGCAGCCAAGAAGGAGGGAACACCGGGGAGCTGTTTTTT.

V is TRBV3-1 (or the pseudogene TRBV3-2) and J is TRBJ2-2; the D is unclear. The CDR3 extends over 14 amino acids. Trimming pared 1 base from V and 6 bases from J, leaving 9 bases between. Germline loops: CDR1 LGHDT, CDR2 YNNKEL (reference sequence). The CDR3 here is CASSQGWASGELFF. In nucleotides, the CDR3 is TGTGCCAGCAGCCAAGGGTGGGCGTCCGGGGAGCTGTTTTTT.

This sequence joins TRBV30 and TRBJ1-2; D is ambiguous. CDR3 length: 11 residues. Germline V lookup: CDR1 GTSNPN, CDR2 SVGIG (reference sequence). Trimming left V 4 bases short and J 2 bases short, with 5 bases between. The DNA for the CDR3 is TGTGCCTGGACTCTCAACTATGGCTACACCTTC. Protein sequence: CAWTLNYGYTF.